These T cell receptor beta chains were read from a single sample in a study of vaccination and CD4 T cells after COVID-19. Antigens for these TCRs are unknown. TCRdb called the PCR reads again in MiXCR, with one record for every CDR3 protein. The sample includes 10,000 or so distinct CDR3 sequences, roughly two fifths of them seen just once. The specimen was CD4+ T cells from blood, cultured in vitro, collected after SARS-CoV-2 vaccination. The receptors were sampled from a human donor who had recovered from COVID-19. Both conserved end residues are trimmed from each CDR3. Each record gives: J gene, V gene, D gene, CDR3 length, CDR3 protein. The D gene is left open where the match is weak.

>TRBJ1-5|TRBV7-8|-|12
ASSLEAQPHRQH
>TRBJ1-5|TRBV7-2|-|10
ASSFPNQPQH
>TRBJ2-5|TRBV20-1|-|12
SAPYRTVQETQY
>TRBJ2-1|TRBV6-1|-|13
ASMLAQSSYNEQF
>TRBJ1-6|TRBV7-2|-|12
ASSLTPGVSPLH
>TRBJ1-5|TRBV11-2|-|13
ASSPMGGEFGPQH
>TRBJ1-2|TRBV18|TRBD1|11
ASSPLQGDGYT
>TRBJ2-7|TRBV27|TRBD1|13
ASSRWGNRGYEQY
>TRBJ2-1|TRBV11-2|TRBD2|12
ASSSGRASTEQF
>TRBJ2-5|TRBV6-1|-|10
ANGNTQETQY